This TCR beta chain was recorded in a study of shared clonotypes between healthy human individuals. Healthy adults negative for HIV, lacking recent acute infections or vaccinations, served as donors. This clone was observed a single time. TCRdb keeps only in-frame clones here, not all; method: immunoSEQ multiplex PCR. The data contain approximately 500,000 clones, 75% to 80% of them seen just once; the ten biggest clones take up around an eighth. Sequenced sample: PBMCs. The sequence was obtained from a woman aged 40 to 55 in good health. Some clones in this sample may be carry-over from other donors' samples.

CDR3 DNA: TGTGCCAGTAGTATTTCCGGTAACACCGGGGAGCTGTTTTTT. Amino acids: CASSISGNTGELFF. The gene calls are TRBV19 and TRBJ2-2; D unresolved. The length of the CDR3 is 14 residues. Germline V gene sequence: CDR1 LNHDA, CDR2 SQIVND (reference sequence). V lost 3 bases and J lost 2, with 7 bases in between.